Following are 27 T cell receptor beta chains from one sample sequenced in a study of blood T cell repertoires in COVID-19. Produced via immunoSEQ multiplex PCR; TCRdb's table is partial and in-frame only. The profile shows fewer than 90,000 clones, around 86% of them singletons. The sequenced sample was peripheral blood. The receptors were sampled from a man aged 30 to 45 with acute or convalescent COVID-19.

The chain has TRBV2 and TRBJ1-1; D is perhaps TRBD1 (6 bases). Trimming cost V 7 bases and J 4 bases, with 7 bases left between them. CDR1 and CDR2 (germline): SNHLY, FYNNEI. The CDR3 loop spans 11 amino acids. The DNA for the CDR3 is TGTGCCAGCAAACAGGGCACTGAAGCTTTCTTT. Translation gives CASKQGTEAFF.

This chain connects TRBV28 to TRBJ2-7; D might be TRBD2 (5 bases). Trimming removed 2 bases from V and 4 bases from J, with 18 bases in between. Per germline, CDR1 MDHEN and CDR2 SYDVKM. The CDR3 spans 16 residues. Written as DNA, the CDR3 is TGTGCCAGCAGTTTACCCATAGGTAGCGTGACTTACGAGCAGTACTTC. This gives the protein CASSLPIGSVTYEQYF.

The DNA for the CDR3 is TGTGCCGGCGGACAGGGCCCTGAAGCTTTCTTT. Amino acid sequence: CAGGQGPEAFF. The chain couples TRBV30 to TRBJ1-1; 8 nucleotides align to TRBD1. This CDR3 spans 11 amino acids. V lost 8 bases to trimming and J lost 6 bases; unmatched junction nucleotides: 5. CDR1 is GTSNPN and CDR2 is SVGIG in the germline V gene (reference sequence).

This clone was recorded only once. The chain employs TRBV6-6 and TRBJ1-1, with TRBD1 matching over 7 bases. This CDR3 spans 15 amino acids. Germline assignment: CDR1 MNHNY and CDR2 SVGAGI (reference sequence). V was pared by 4 bases and J by 5 bases, with 10 bases of the junction left unmatched. DNA of the CDR3: TGTGCCAGCAGTTCCCTGACAGGGAGTGGTACTGAAGCTTTCTTT. It specifies CASSSLTGSGTEAFF.

V gene TRBV7-7 combines with J gene TRBJ2-3; D may be TRBD2 (6 bases). Germline CDR1 SSHAT, CDR2 FNYEAQ (reference sequence). Trimming removed 5 bases at V and 1 base at J, with 16 bases between. CDR3 length: 16 residues. The CDR3 is CASSPSAGGGTDTQYF. The CDR3 bases are TGTGCCAGCAGCCCCTCTGCGGGCGGGGGCACAGATACGCAGTATTTT.

This clone was seen only a few times. The chain uses TRBV4-1 and TRBJ2-3; the match to TRBD1 covers 10 bases. The CDR3 totals 16 residues. The germline CDR1 and CDR2 sequences are MGHRA and YSYEKL. V shed 1 base, J shed 7 bases, and the junction held 8 bases outside the gene matches. Here the CDR3 DNA reads TGCGCCAGCAGCCAAGCTCCCGGGACAGGGGTACATACGCAGTATTTT. Its protein is CASSQAPGTGVHTQYF.

The CDR3: CASIPPIGSGYNEQFF. The CDR3 DNA reads TGTGCCAGCATTCCCCCAATTGGTAGCGGTTACAATGAGCAGTTCTTC. The rearrangement joins TRBV25-1 to TRBJ2-1, with D possibly matching TRBD2 (6 bases). The ends were cut back, 7 bases at V and 4 bases at J, with 20 bases in the middle. This CDR3 spans 16 amino acids. CDR1 MGHDK and CDR2 SYGVNS come from the germline V gene. Full variable domain (missing parts from reference TRBV25-1 and TRBJ2-1): EADIYQTPRYLVIGTGKKITLECSQTMGHDKMYWYQQDPGMELHLIHYSYGVNSTEKGDLSSESTVSRIRTEHFPLTLESARPSHTSQYLCASIPPIGSGYNEQFFGPGTRLTVL.

CDR3 sequence: CASRLKTGPLRETQYF. CDR3 DNA sequence: TGTGCCAGCAGACTGAAGACAGGGCCCCTCAGGGAGACCCAGTACTTC. The chain joins TRBV6-6 to TRBJ2-5; the match to TRBD1 covers 7 bases. The CDR3 is made up of 16 amino acids. Germline CDR1 MNHNY, CDR2 SVGAGI (reference sequence). V was pared by 6 bases and J by 5 bases, with 15 bases of the junction left unmatched.

This clone has a single count. CDR3 sequence (DNA): TGTGCCAGCAGGCGAGGGGGAATGCAGGGACGTAGCTCTGGAAACACCATATATTTT. Residues: CASRRGGMQGRSSGNTIYF. The chain is built from TRBV5-6 and TRBJ1-3; D is perhaps TRBD1 (6 bases). Trimming left V 5 bases short and J 0 bases short, with 24 bases between. The germline V gene encodes CDR1 SGHDT and CDR2 YYEEEE. The CDR3 loop spans 19 amino acids. Drawing the rest from reference TRBV5-6 and TRBJ1-3, the complete variable domain is DAGVTQSPTHLIKTRGQQVTLRCSPKSGHDTVSWYQQALGQGPQFIFQYYEEEERQRGNFPDRFSGHQFPNYSSELNVNALLLGDSALYLCASRRGGMQGRSSGNTIYFGEGSWLTVV.

This chain connects TRBV28 to TRBJ2-7, with 7 bases aligning to TRBD1. Germline CDR1 and CDR2: MDHEN and SYDVKM. The CDR3 consists of 13 residues. V lost 11 bases and J lost 2; bases outside the gene matches: 9. CDR3 DNA sequence: TGTGCCGGCCGGGACAGCGAGACCTACGAGCAGTACTTC. Translating gives CAGRDSETYEQYF.

The chain couples TRBV5-6 to TRBJ2-5; D remains unclear. This CDR3 is 11 amino acids long. Trimming stripped 2 bases from V and 6 bases from J, with 5 bases between. Germline values: CDR1 SGHDT, CDR2 YYEEEE. This CDR3 reads CASSFEKTQYF. In DNA form, the CDR3 reads TGTGCCAGCAGCTTTGAGAAGACCCAGTACTTC.

The rearrangement links TRBV28 to TRBJ1-4, with unresolved D. This CDR3 contains 16 residues. V lost 3 bases, J lost 0 bases, and 11 bases lay in between. CDR1 and CDR2 from the germline V gene are MDHEN and SYDVKM. The CDR3 reads CASSFSQIATNEKLFF. Here the CDR3 DNA reads TGTGCCAGCAGTTTTTCGCAGATTGCAACTAATGAAAAACTGTTTTTT.

The chain carries TRBV5-1 and TRBJ2-7, with a tentative D call TRBD1 (5 bases). The CDR3 extends over 15 amino acids. With 0 bases removed from V and 2 bases from J, the gap between germline ends came to 12 bases. CDR1 and CDR2 (germline): SGHRS, YFSETQ. The CDR3 spells CASSLAEGAPYEQYF. In DNA, the CDR3 is TGCGCCAGCAGCTTGGCCGAAGGGGCCCCCTACGAGCAGTACTTC.

The chain carries TRBV4-1 and TRBJ1-4; D remains unclear. The V gene lost 0 bases and the J gene lost 8 bases, with 19 bases spanning the gap. The CDR3 runs 17 residues. From germline, CDR1 is MGHRA and CDR2 YSYEKL. This chain's CDR3 is CASSQESWQAPGEKLFF. The CDR3 coding sequence is TGCGCCAGCAGCCAAGAAAGTTGGCAGGCCCCTGGGGAAAAACTGTTTTTT.

The chain employs TRBV6-2 or TRBV6-3 and TRBJ1-1, with D perhaps TRBD1 (5 bases). Germline V gene data show CDR1 as MNHEY and CDR2 as SVGEGT. The CDR3 sequence is 14 residues long. V gave up 2 bases and J gave up 0 bases, with 7 bases separating them. Written as DNA, the CDR3 is TGTGCCAGCAGTTACGGACAATTGAACACTGAAGCTTTCTTT. This codes for CASSYGQLNTEAFF.

The chain employs TRBV4-3 and TRBJ2-3; tentative D call: TRBD1 (6 bases). The V gene's germline CDR1 is LGHNA and CDR2 YSLEER. The CDR3 runs 20 residues. Deletions cut 0 bases from V and 2 bases from J, with 24 bases between. The chain's CDR3 is CASSQEGSAGDVWDTDTQYF. CDR3 DNA: TGCGCCAGCAGCCAAGAAGGGTCGGCAGGGGATGTTTGGGACACAGATACGCAGTATTTT.

The chain has TRBV11-2 and TRBJ2-1, with TRBD2 matching over 9 bases. The V gene's germline CDR1 is SGHAT and CDR2 FQNNGV. Unmatched junction bases numbered 15, after V lost 5 bases and J lost 1 base. The length of the CDR3 is 19 residues. The CDR3 region has the DNA TGTGCCAGCAGCCCTAGATGGGGGTTAGCGGGAGAGTCCTACAATGAGCAGTTCTTC. Translation gives CASSPRWGLAGESYNEQFF.

The V gene is TRBV28, the J gene TRBJ2-1; tentative D call: TRBD2 (7 bases). Germline V gives CDR1 MDHEN, CDR2 SYDVKM. The CDR3 runs to 16 residues. The germline V and J ends were trimmed by 7 bases and 7 bases, with 23 bases remaining between them. CDR3 coding DNA: TGTGCCAGCAATCCCATAGGGGGGAGGGCCGGGAATGAGCAGTTCTTC. This codes for CASNPIGGRAGNEQFF.

The chain combines TRBV24-1 with TRBJ2-1; a possible D gene is TRBD1 (6 bases). Trimming shortened V by 4 bases and J by 8 bases, and 14 bases separated the two germline ends. Germline CDR1 KGHDR, CDR2 SFDVKD. This CDR3 contains 14 residues. The CDR3 loop is CATSDYRDRDEQFF. Here the CDR3 DNA reads TGTGCCACCAGTGACTACAGGGATCGTGATGAGCAGTTCTTC.

This chain uses TRBV19 with TRBJ2-2, with 7 nucleotides matching TRBD1. The CDR3 contains 15 residues. J was trimmed by 1 base and V by 5 bases; bases with no gene match: 4. Germline CDR1 reads LNHDA; CDR2 reads SQIVND (reference sequence). CDR3 in DNA: TGTGCCAGTAGTGCCTGGACAGGGAACACCGGGGAGCTGTTTTTT. It encodes CASSAWTGNTGELFF.

The rearrangement links TRBV25-1 to TRBJ2-3; TRBD2 agrees at 12 bases. The germline gives CDR1 MGHDK, CDR2 SYGVNS. The V segment lost 4 bases and the J segment 2 bases; nucleotides outside the gene matches: 7. This CDR3 is 17 amino acids long. In DNA form, the CDR3 reads TGTGCCAGCAGTGTTGCTAGCGGGAGGGCCCTCACAGATACGCAGTATTTT. It codes for CASSVASGRALTDTQYF.

J is TRBJ2-7 and V is TRBV5-1; 10 positions agree with TRBD1. The ends lost 0 bases at V and 4 bases at J; junction bases unmatched: 4. Germline values: CDR1 SGHRS, CDR2 YFSETQ. This CDR3 has 15 amino acids. CDR3 DNA sequence: TGCGCCAGCAGCTTGGCCGGGACAGGGGATTACGAGCAGTACTTC. As protein: CASSLAGTGDYEQYF. Using reference TRBV5-1 and TRBJ2-7 for the parts outside the CDR3, the full variable domain is KAGVTQTPRYLIKTRGQQVTLSCSPISGHRSVSWYQQTPGQGLQFLFEYFSETQRNKGNFPGRFSGRQFSNSRSEMNVSTLELGDSALYLCASSLAGTGDYEQYFGPGTRLTVT.

The V gene is TRBV5-1, the J gene TRBJ2-5, with TRBD1 as a possible D gene (6 bases). Germline V gene lookup returns CDR1 SGHRS and CDR2 YFSETQ. CDR3 length equals 14 residues. V gave up 2 bases and J gave up 2 bases, with 10 bases separating them. CDR3 in DNA: TGCGCCAGCAGCTTCGCAGGGACACAAGAGACCCAGTACTTC. Its translation: CASSFAGTQETQYF.

The V gene is TRBV6-5, the J gene TRBJ2-7, with unresolved D. The CDR3 runs to 14 residues. With 6 bases removed from V and 1 base from J, the gap between germline ends came to 13 bases. Germline V CDR1 and CDR2: MNHEY, SVGAGI. As DNA, the CDR3 is TGTGCCAGCAGCGCCGTAGCTCCTTCCTACGAGCAGTACTTC. It codes for CASSAVAPSYEQYF.

The chain uses TRBV11-2 and TRBJ1-6; D call uncertain. Trimming took off 2 bases at V and 7 bases at J, with 18 bases between the two ends. The CDR3 is 17 amino acids. Germline CDR1 reads SGHAT; CDR2 reads FQNNGV. The CDR3 spells CASSLKAPGRPNSPLHF. CDR3 in DNA: TGTGCCAGCAGCTTAAAGGCGCCCGGGAGGCCGAATTCACCCCTCCACTTT.

The chain has TRBV30 and TRBJ2-7; 11 nucleotides match TRBD2. J was trimmed by 3 bases and V by 5 bases; bases with no gene match: 6. Germline V gene sequence: CDR1 GTSNPN, CDR2 SVGIG (reference sequence). The CDR3 has 14 amino acids. This chain's CDR3 is CAWDITSGSYEQYF. Written as DNA, the CDR3 is TGTGCCTGGGATATTACTAGCGGGAGCTACGAGCAGTACTTC.

V and J are TRBV7-9 and TRBJ2-3; D might be TRBD2 (6 bases). Trimming removed 3 bases at V and 0 bases at J, with 7 bases between. This CDR3 comprises 14 residues. The germline CDR1 and CDR2 sequences are SEHNR and FQNEAQ (reference sequence). The CDR3 nucleotides read TGTGCCAGCAGCTTGGAGGGGAGCACAGATACGCAGTATTTT. This gives the protein CASSLEGSTDTQYF.